This T cell receptor (beta chain) derives from a study of blood T cell repertoires in COVID-19. Study in general: PBMCs, B-cell-depleted T cells, or T cells were the source of the cDNA or gDNA that made up the material.

The CDR3 runs 19 residues. The germline V gene encodes CDR1 ENHRY and CDR2 SYGVKD. J was trimmed by 5 bases and V by 0 bases; bases with no gene match: 13. The method was immunoSEQ multiplex PCR; TCRdb's version includes in-frame clones alone and lacks a portion of them. The sample lists 170,000 or so clones; about 80% were seen once. What was sequenced was peripheral blood. V and J are TRBV10-3 and TRBJ2-2; 9 nucleotides line up with TRBD2. The receptor's source is a woman in her sixties or seventies with acute or convalescent COVID-19. The CDR3 nucleotides are TGTGCCATCAGTGAGTCGTTCCAGACTAGCGGTCATAGAACCGGGGAGCTGTTTTTT. Translating gives CAISESFQTSGHRTGELFF.